This T cell receptor beta chain was recovered during a study of T cell repertoires in cytomegalovirus infection. The study, taken as a whole, reports: The ex vivo response showed dominance by HLA-C-restricted CMV-specific TCR beta clonotypes.

TCRdb recomputed calls from the reads with MiXCR, one row per CDR3 protein. The sample consists of fewer than 550,000 distinct CDR3 sequences, approximately 11% of them appearing once. This clonotype came up many times. Its antigen is undetermined. The CDR3 is 13 amino acids. From germline, CDR1 is DFQATT and CDR2 SNEGSKA (reference sequence). The V gene lost 4 bases and the J gene lost 2 bases, with 11 bases spanning the gap. The TCR comes from a human donor in good health (CMV status not recorded). Some clones in this sample may be carry-over from other donors' samples. Sequenced input: PBMCs. V gene TRBV20-1 combines with J gene TRBJ1-2; a possible D gene is TRBD1 (6 bases). The CDR3 is CSAKGHQNYGYTF. CDR3 bases: TGCAGTGCTAAGGGACACCAGAACTATGGCTACACCTTC.